These 13 T cell receptor beta chains originate from one sample sequenced in a study of metastatic and nonmetastatic thyroid tumors. TCRdb redid the clone calls on the PCR reads using MiXCR. The sample holds about 24,000 clones, around 21% seen once. Thyroid surgery took place with no prior treatment in any patient. Material for sequencing was blood. These receptors were collected from a male donor with papillary thyroid cancer or a benign thyroid nodule (not recorded which). Some clones in this sample may be carry-over from other donors' samples.

Many counts were recorded for this clone. The genes are TRBV27 and TRBJ2-1, with D uncertain. The CDR3 is made up of 14 amino acids. Germline V CDR1 and CDR2: MNHEY, SMNVEV (reference sequence). Trimming removed 0 bases at V and 2 bases at J, with 5 bases between. CDR3 nucleotide sequence: TGTGCCAGCAGTTTATCGGGCACCTACAATGAGCAGTTCTTC. It codes for CASSLSGTYNEQFF.

Worth noting for this clone: The CDR3 end shows no conserved phenylalanine or tryptophan, and so a read error is likely. The rearrangement links TRBV19 to TRBJ2-1, with a weak D call TRBD2 (6 bases). The V end was cut by 2 bases, the J end by 5 bases, with 22 bases between. The CDR3 extends over 18 amino acids. From germline, CDR1 is LNHDA and CDR2 SQIVND (reference sequence). The CDR3 protein is CASSISIAVVPGDNEQFS. The DNA for the CDR3 is TGTGCCAGTAGTATATCTATAGCGGTAGTGCCCGGGGACAATGAGCAGTTCTCC.

Notes on this clone: Compared with germline, one end of the junction differs, possibly owing to a read error. The J gene is TRBJ1-3, the V gene TRBV5-1; possible D gene TRBD1, 6 bases. Looked up from germline, CDR1 is SGHRS and CDR2 is YFSETQ. The CDR3 loop spans 16 amino acids. The CDR3 DNA reads as TGCGCCAGCAGCTTCGATACGGGGGGCAGTGGATACACCATATATTTT. Translation: CASSFDTGGSGYTIYF.

This clone was counted ten times or more. The chain uses TRBV5-1 and TRBJ2-3, with D perhaps TRBD1 (6 bases). The V end lost 1 base, the J end lost 2 bases, and 17 bases lay between the germline ends. The CDR3 runs to 17 residues. Per the germline V gene, CDR1 is SGHRS and CDR2 is YFSETQ. CDR3: CASSLSLGQGHTDTQYF. The DNA of the CDR3 is TGCGCCAGCAGCTTGTCTCTCGGCCAGGGACACACAGATACGCAGTATTTT. Supplemented by reference TRBV5-1 and TRBJ2-3, the full variable domain reads KAGVTQTPRYLIKTRGQQVTLSCSPISGHRSVSWYQQTPGQGLQFLFEYFSETQRNKGNFPGRFSGRQFSNSRSEMNVSTLELGDSALYLCASSLSLGQGHTDTQYFGPGTRLTVL.

This clone is deemed medium-sized. The rearrangement joins TRBV28 to TRBJ2-7; a weak D match, TRBD1 (6 bases). Deletions cut 0 bases from V and 5 bases from J, with 11 bases between. The CDR3 consists of 14 residues. Germline loops: CDR1 MDHEN, CDR2 SYDVKM. CDR3 amino acids: CASSLWGQGNEQYF. CDR3 sequence (DNA): TGTGCCAGCAGTTTATGGGGGCAGGGGAACGAGCAGTACTTC.

This clone was seen at least ten times. The chain has TRBV7-8 and TRBJ1-4; D gene ambiguous. In germline, CDR1 is SGHVS, CDR2 FQNEAQ. This CDR3 region has 14 residues. V gave up 5 bases and J gave up 4 bases, with 11 bases separating them. The CDR3, as DNA: TGTGCCAGCAGCCCCGGCTGGGGTAATGAAAAACTGTTTTTT. Its translation is CASSPGWGNEKLFF. Filled out from reference TRBV7-8 and TRBJ1-4, the complete variable domain reads GAGVSQSPRYKVAKRGQDVALRCDPISGHVSLFWYQQALGQGPEFLTYFQNEAQLDKSGLPSDRFFAERPEGSVSTLKIQRTQQEDSAVYLCASSPGWGNEKLFFGSGTQLSVL.

This clone was seen only a few times. The J gene is TRBJ1-5, the V gene TRBV28; unclear D gene. Trimming removed 7 bases from V and 6 bases from J, with 13 bases in between. The CDR3 totals 13 residues. Germline CDR1 reads MDHEN; CDR2 reads SYDVKM. The CDR3 region is CASNVGFGQPQHF. The CDR3 bases are TGTGCCAGCAATGTGGGCTTTGGTCAGCCCCAGCATTTT.

V is TRBV27 and J is TRBJ2-7, with D possibly TRBD1 on 6 matching bases. Trimming stripped 10 bases from V and 4 bases from J, with 23 bases between. CDR1 MNHEY and CDR2 SMNVEV come from the germline V gene (reference sequence). The CDR3 spans 15 residues. The CDR3 DNA is TGTGCCATCAGCCGACCCACAGGGTTGCGATACGAGCAGTACTTC. Its protein product is CAISRPTGLRYEQYF.

This clone has ten or more counts. The chain carries TRBV29-1 and TRBJ2-5; D is possibly TRBD2 (6 bases). Per germline, CDR1 SQVTM and CDR2 ANQGSEA. The CDR3 covers 10 residues. The V and J ends lost 7 bases and 5 bases respectively, with 8 bases between them. CDR3 nucleotides: TGCAGCGCAGGAGGGGAGACCCAGTACTTC. This sequence encodes CSAGGETQYF. Together with reference TRBV29-1 and TRBJ2-5, the CDR3 gives the full variable domain: SAVISQKPSRDICQRGTSLTIQCQVDSQVTMMFWYRQQPGQSLTLIATANQGSEATYESGFVIDKFPISRPNLTFSTLTVSNMSPEDSSIYLCSAGGETQYFGPGTRLLVL.

The chain combines TRBV11-2 with TRBJ1-2; D gene unclear. Trimming shortened V by 2 bases and J by 5 bases, and 18 bases separated the two germline ends. The germline CDR1 and CDR2 sequences are SGHAT and FQNNGV. The CDR3 contains 16 residues. The CDR3 bases are TGTGCCAGCAGCTTACAGAGTCAACCGACACCTTATGGCTACACCTTC. Residues: CASSLQSQPTPYGYTF.

The V gene is TRBV6-1, the J gene TRBJ2-7; D is unresolved. CDR3 length equals 14 residues. Per germline, CDR1 MNHNS and CDR2 SASEGT. V was cut by 6 bases and J by 2 bases, with 14 bases left in between. The CDR3, as DNA: TGTGCCAGCAGCAACACACAATTTACCTACGAGCAGTACTTC. Encoded protein: CASSNTQFTYEQYF.

This clone was counted at least ten times. J is TRBJ1-4 and V is TRBV29-1, with D unclear. The CDR3 is 12 amino acids. The germline V and J ends were trimmed by 2 bases and 7 bases, with 8 bases remaining between them. Germline values: CDR1 SQVTM, CDR2 ANQGSEA. The CDR3 nucleotides are TGCAGCGTTGAAAAGACGGGTGAAAAACTGTTTTTT. Protein sequence: CSVEKTGEKLFF.

This clone was seen at least ten times. CDR3 bases: TGTGCCACCAGTGATTTACAGGGGATCCCGTCGCGAAACATTCAGTACTTC. Its protein product is CATSDLQGIPSRNIQYF. The rearrangement joins TRBV24-1 to TRBJ2-4, with TRBD1 matching 7 bases. After removal of 1 base from V and 6 bases from J, the junction contained 11 bases not matched to a gene. This CDR3 is 17 amino acids long. The V gene's germline CDR1 is KGHDR and CDR2 SFDVKD.